This record covers a single T cell receptor beta chain. This record comes from a study of blood T cell repertoires in COVID-19. In the study overall: PBMCs, B-cell-depleted T cells, or T cells provided the cDNA or gDNA that made up the material.

Here immunoSEQ multiplex PCR was the method, and the copy in TCRdb shows in-frame clones only, minus some. The data hold around 250,000 clones, with 75% to 90% observed a single time. The CDR3 is 17 residues long. V dropped 1 base and J dropped 7; count of bases not matched to a gene: 11. CDR1 SGHNT and CDR2 YENEEA come from the germline V gene. Sequenced: PBMCs or T cells enriched from blood (not recorded which). The chain employs TRBV11-3 and TRBJ2-1; 9 bases are a match to TRBD2. The source is a young woman with acute COVID-19. The CDR3 region is CASSLGSAGGLGNEQFF. In nucleotides, the CDR3 is TGTGCCAGCAGCTTAGGTAGTGCGGGAGGGTTGGGGAATGAGCAGTTCTTC.